Listed below are T cell receptor beta chains from one sample, sequenced in a study of PD-1 blockade in classical Hodgkin lymphoma. Assay: immunoSEQ multiplex PCR; the TCRdb copy retains only in-frame clones and omits some. The sample records tens of thousands of clones, 90% being singletons. The sequencing here drew on peripheral blood mononuclear cells (PBMCs), taken at baseline. All receptors come from a human donor with classical Hodgkin lymphoma. Both conserved end residues are part of each CDR3. A D gene is named only where the DNA matches it firmly. Clone size is not always given. Where it is, it says once, few, many or a class for expanded clones.

>TRBV18|NA|TRBJ1-2|NA
CASSPESNYGYTF
TGTGCCAGCTCACCAGAATCTAACTATGGCTACACCTTC
>TRBV19|once|TRBJ1-5|NA
CASSSGGLGQPQHF
TGTGCCAGTTCCTCGGGGGGACTGGGTCAGCCCCAGCATTTT
>TRBV5-1|few|TRBJ1-4|NA
CASSWDRQATNEKLFF
TGCGCCAGCAGCTGGGACCGACAGGCAACTAATGAAAAACTGTTTTTT
>TRBV11-2|NA|TRBJ2-5|NA
CASSSMTGTQETQYF
TGTGCCAGCAGCTCGATGACCGGGACCCAAGAGACCCAGTACTTC
>TRBV11-2|NA|TRBJ1-4|NA
CASSSTSEKLFF
TGTGCCAGCAGCTCCACCAGTGAAAAACTGTTTTTT
>TRBV5-4|once|TRBJ2-3|NA
CASGSASTDTQYF
TGTGCCAGCGGGTCCGCTAGCACAGATACGCAGTATTTT
>TRBV19|once|TRBJ2-3|NA
CASRSGTGPWDTQYF
TGTGCCAGTAGGTCAGGGACTGGGCCCTGGGATACGCAGTATTTT
>TRBV19|NA|TRBJ2-7|NA
CASSSIRDWYYEQYF
TGTGCCAGTAGCTCAATCCGGGACTGGTACTACGAGCAGTACTTC
>TRBV7-2|NA|TRBJ2-5|NA
CASSLVGTQYF
TGTGCCAGCAGCTTAGTAGGGACCCAGTACTTC
>TRBV6-6|NA|TRBJ1-1|NA
CASSYSDTGNTEAFF
TGTGCCAGCAGTTACTCCGACACCGGGAACACTGAAGCTTTCTTT
>TRBV28|NA|TRBJ2-7|TRBD1
CASSQGQLSYEQYF
TGTGCCAGCAGTCAGGGACAGTTAAGTTACGAGCAGTACTTC
>TRBV20-1|NA|TRBJ2-5|NA
CSATQETQYF
TGCAGTGCTACCCAAGAGACCCAGTACTTC
>TRBV10-3|once|TRBJ2-7|TRBD2
CAISNSGLAGYEQYF
TGTGCCATCAGCAACTCGGGACTAGCGGGGTACGAGCAGTACTTC
>TRBV2|NA|TRBJ2-1|TRBD2
CASSEGSATSGRAGYNEQFF
TGTGCCAGCAGTGAGGGAAGTGCGACTAGCGGGAGGGCCGGGTACAATGAGCAGTTCTTC
>TRBV2|NA|TRBJ2-4|NA
CASRELAAKNIQYF
TGTGCCAGCAGGGAGCTCGCGGCCAAAAACATTCAGTACTTC
>TRBV19|NA|TRBJ2-1|NA
CASSRGQYNEQFF
TGTGCCAGTAGCAGGGGACAATACAATGAGCAGTTCTTC
>TRBV10-2|NA|TRBJ2-5|TRBD2
CASCDPGLQETQYF
TGCGCCAGCTGTGACCCGGGACTACAAGAGACCCAGTACTTC
>TRBV19|NA|TRBJ2-7|NA
CASSERSSYEQYF
TGTGCCAGTAGTGAGAGAAGCTCCTACGAGCAGTACTTC
>TRBV7-9|NA|TRBJ2-3|TRBD2
CASEQAGAWDTQYF
TGTGCCAGCGAACAAGCGGGAGCTTGGGATACGCAGTATTTT
>TRBV6-5|NA|TRBJ1-1|NA
CASSQRQLNTEAFF
TGTGCCAGCAGTCAACGACAGCTGAACACTGAAGCTTTCTTT
>TRBV10-1|NA|TRBJ2-7|TRBD2
CASSDPGTSGGEQYF
TGCGCCAGCAGTGACCCTGGGACTAGCGGGGGGGAGCAGTACTTC
>TRBV14|once|TRBJ2-7|NA
CASSQGRYEQYF
TGTGCCAGCAGCCAGGGAAGGTACGAGCAGTACTTC
>TRBV10-3|NA|TRBJ2-7|TRBD1
CATRGQGVEQYF
TGTGCCACCCGGGGACAGGGGGTCGAGCAGTACTTC
>TRBV5-1|NA|TRBJ2-7|NA
CASSLETGFYEQYF
TGCGCCAGCAGCTTGGAGACAGGCTTCTACGAGCAGTACTTC
>TRBV19|NA|TRBJ2-1|NA
CASTGIQGNEQFF
TGTGCCAGTACCGGCATCCAGGGCAATGAGCAGTTCTTC
>TRBV15|NA|TRBJ2-3|NA
CATSLPTGGTDTQYF
TGTGCCACCAGCCTACCGACAGGCGGCACAGATACGCAGTATTTT
>TRBV27|NA|TRBJ1-1|NA
CASSFGATTEAFF
TGTGCCAGCAGTTTTGGGGCGACGACTGAAGCTTTCTTT
>TRBV6-6|NA|TRBJ1-2|NA
CASSYSRQNYGYTF
TGTGCCAGCAGTTACTCGAGGCAGAACTATGGCTACACCTTC
>TRBV28|NA|TRBJ2-7|TRBD2
CASSTLARLYEQYF
TGTGCCAGCAGTACACTAGCGAGGTTGTACGAGCAGTACTTC
>TRBV30|NA|TRBJ2-5|TRBD1
CACDREQETQYF
TGTGCCTGTGACAGGGAGCAAGAGACCCAGTACTTC
>TRBV15|NA|TRBJ2-1|TRBD1
CATSTWDSSYNEQFF
TGTGCCACCAGCACCTGGGACAGCTCCTACAATGAGCAGTTCTTC
>TRBV6-5|NA|TRBJ2-3|TRBD1
CASSSTGTGGTDTQYF
TGTGCCAGCAGTTCTACTGGGACAGGGGGCACAGATACGCAGTATTTT
>TRBV5-4|NA|TRBJ2-7|NA
CASSFPGQGGYEQYF
TGTGCCAGCAGCTTCCCAGGGCAGGGGGGCTACGAGCAGTACTTC
>TRBV10-3|NA|TRBJ2-5|TRBD1
CAIRGTGGVETQYF
TGTGCCATCAGAGGGACAGGGGGCGTGGAGACCCAGTACTTC
>TRBV28|NA|TRBJ2-7|TRBD1
CASTKGASYEQYF
TGTGCCAGTACTAAGGGGGCGTCCTACGAGCAGTACTTC
>TRBV11-2|NA|TRBJ2-2|TRBD2
CASSLEGSGDTGELFF
TGTGCCAGCAGCTTAGAAGGTAGCGGGGACACCGGGGAGCTGTTTTTT
>TRBV21-1|NA|TRBJ1-2|NA
CASSKAGVNFFYGYTF
TGTGCCAGCAGCAAGGCAGGGGTAAACTTTTTCTATGGCTACACCTTC
>TRBV27|NA|TRBJ2-6|NA
CASSLVGISGANVLTF
TGTGCCAGCAGTTTAGTGGGGATCTCTGGGGCCAACGTCCTGACTTTC
>TRBV5-1|NA|TRBJ2-7|NA
CASSLGDQSNEQYF
TGCGCCAGCAGCTTGGGAGACCAGAGCAACGAGCAGTACTTC
>TRBV27|NA|TRBJ2-3|NA
CASSPVQNRRTDTQYF
TGTGCCAGCAGTCCTGTGCAAAACAGACGCACAGATACGCAGTATTTT
>TRBV14|NA|TRBJ2-5|NA
CASSQDGNIWETQYF
TGTGCCAGCAGCCAGGATGGGAACATTTGGGAGACCCAGTACTTC
>TRBV28|NA|TRBJ2-2|TRBD1
CASHGQGLTGELFF
TGTGCCAGCCACGGACAGGGTTTGACCGGGGAGCTGTTTTTT
>TRBV15|NA|TRBJ2-4|NA
CATSRNHPGTQKNIQYF
TGTGCCACCAGCAGAAATCACCCCGGGACGCAAAAAAACATTCAGTACTTC
>TRBV6-6|NA|TRBJ2-5|NA
CASKERETQYF
TGTGCCAGCAAAGAACGAGAGACCCAGTACTTC
>TRBV7-8|NA|TRBJ1-2|NA
CASSLRGDLYGYTF
TGTGCCAGCAGCTTAAGAGGAGATCTCTATGGCTACACCTTC
>TRBV29-1|NA|TRBJ2-1|NA
CSAHPDNYNEQFF
TGCAGCGCCCACCCGGACAACTACAATGAGCAGTTCTTC